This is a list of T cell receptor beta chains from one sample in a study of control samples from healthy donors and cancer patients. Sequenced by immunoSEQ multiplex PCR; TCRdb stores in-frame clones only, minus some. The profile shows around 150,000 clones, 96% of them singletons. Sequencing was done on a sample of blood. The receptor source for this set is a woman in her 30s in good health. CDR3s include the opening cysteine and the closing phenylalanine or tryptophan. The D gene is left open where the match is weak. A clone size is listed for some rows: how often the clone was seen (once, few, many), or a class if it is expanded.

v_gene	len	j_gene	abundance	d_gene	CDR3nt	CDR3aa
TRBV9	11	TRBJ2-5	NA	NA	TGTGCCAGCAGCCTCGGAAGCAGCTGGAACTTC	CASSLGSSWNF
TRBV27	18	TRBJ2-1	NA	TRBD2	TGTGCCAGCAGTTTATTTGGACTAGCGGGAGAGATGGGCTTTGAGCAGTTCTTC	CASSLFGLAGEMGFEQFF
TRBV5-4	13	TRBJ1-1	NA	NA	TGTGCCAGCAGCCGATTGGTATACACTGAAGCTTTCTTT	CASSRLVYTEAFF
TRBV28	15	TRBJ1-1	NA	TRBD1	TGTGCCAGCGTCCCGGGACAGGGGTTTCACACTGAAGCTTTCTTT	CASVPGQGFHTEAFF
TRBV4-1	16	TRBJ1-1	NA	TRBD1	TGCGCCAGCAGCCAAGAGTCAAGGGGGCGATACACTGAAGCTTTCTTT	CASSQESRGRYTEAFF
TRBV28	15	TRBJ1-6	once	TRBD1	TGTGCCAGCAGTATGACCGGGACAGCAAATTCACCCCTCCACTTT	CASSMTGTANSPLHF
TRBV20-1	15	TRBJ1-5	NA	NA	TGCAGTGCTAGTGGCCAGAAACATAGCAATCAGCCCCAGCATTTT	CSASGQKHSNQPQHF
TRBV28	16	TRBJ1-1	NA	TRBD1	TGTGCCAGCAGTAGGGGGACAGGGGGATGGAGCACTGAAGCTTTCTTT	CASSRGTGGWSTEAFF
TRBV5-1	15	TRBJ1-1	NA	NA	TGCGCCAGCAGCGGCGGGACATACATGAACACTGAAGCTTTCTTT	CASSGGTYMNTEAFF
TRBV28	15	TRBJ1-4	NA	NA	TGTGCCAGTCGGCCTGGGGGGTTGGATAATGAAAAACTGTTTTTT	CASRPGGLDNEKLFF
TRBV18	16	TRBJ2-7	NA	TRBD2	TGTGCCAGCTCACCACCCCCTAGCGGGAGTGCCTACGAGCAGTACTTC	CASSPPPSGSAYEQYF
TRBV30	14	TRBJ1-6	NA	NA	TGTGCCTGGAATAATCGAGGCGGTAATTCACCCCTCCACTTT	CAWNNRGGNSPLHF
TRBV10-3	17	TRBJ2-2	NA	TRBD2	TGTGCCATCAGTGAGACTAGCGGGGGGGCCGGCACCGGGGAGCTGTTTTTT	CAISETSGGAGTGELFF
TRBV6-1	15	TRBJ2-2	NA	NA	TGTGCCAGCAGTGAATTGACGGTGAACACCGGGGAGCTGTTTTTT	CASSELTVNTGELFF
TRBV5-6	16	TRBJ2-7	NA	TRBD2	TGTGCCAGCAGTCTGGCGCCTACTAGCGGGAGTTACGAGCAGTACTTC	CASSLAPTSGSYEQYF
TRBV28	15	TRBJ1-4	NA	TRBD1	TGTGCCAGCAGTCTCCTAGGGGGCGGGGATGAAAAACTGTTTTTT	CASSLLGGGDEKLFF
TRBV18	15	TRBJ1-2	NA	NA	TGTGCCAGCTCACCAGTTCAGACCCCTAACTATGGCTACACCTTC	CASSPVQTPNYGYTF
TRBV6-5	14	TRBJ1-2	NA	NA	TGTGCCAGCAGTTACGGCTCTGCCGACTATGGCTACACCTTC	CASSYGSADYGYTF
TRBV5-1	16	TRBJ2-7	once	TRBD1	TGCGCCAGCAGCTTGGGCCCGGGACAGACCAGCTACGAGCAGTACTTC	CASSLGPGQTSYEQYF
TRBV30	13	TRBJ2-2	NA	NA	TGTGCCTGGAGTGGTGTAGCGACCGGGGAGCTGTTTTTT	CAWSGVATGELFF
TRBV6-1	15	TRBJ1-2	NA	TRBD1	TGTGCCAGCAGTGAAGCTAATAGGGACAGCTATGGCTACACCTTC	CASSEANRDSYGYTF
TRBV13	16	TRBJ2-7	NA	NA	TGTGCCAGCAGCTTAGGTCCCCGGGGGGCAGTTGGCGAGCAGTACTTC	CASSLGPRGAVGEQYF
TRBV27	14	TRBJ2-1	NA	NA	TGTGCCAGCAGCCCCACGGGGCTCCACAATGAGCAGTTCTTC	CASSPTGLHNEQFF
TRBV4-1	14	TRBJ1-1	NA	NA	TGCGCCAGCAGCCCAAGTAACAGGGTCACTGAAGCTTTCTTT	CASSPSNRVTEAFF
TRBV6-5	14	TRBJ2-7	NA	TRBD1	TGTGCCAGCAGTTACATACAGGGGGCGGTCGAGCAGTACTTC	CASSYIQGAVEQYF
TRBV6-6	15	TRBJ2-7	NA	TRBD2	TGTGCCAGCAGACCCGGGACTAGCGGAACCTACGAGCAGTACTTC	CASRPGTSGTYEQYF
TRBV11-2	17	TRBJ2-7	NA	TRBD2	TGTGCCAGCAGCCCCAACCTGCTCGCGGGAGGCCCCTACGAGCAGTACTTC	CASSPNLLAGGPYEQYF
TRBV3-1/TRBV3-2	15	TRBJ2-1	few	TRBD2	TGTGCCAGCAGAGAGCAGACTAGCGGGACGGATGAGCAGTTCTTC	CASREQTSGTDEQFF
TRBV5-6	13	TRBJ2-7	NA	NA	TGTGCCAGTAGCATTACAGGGATCTACGAGCAGTACTTC	CASSITGIYEQYF
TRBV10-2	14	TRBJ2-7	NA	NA	TGCGCCAGCAGTGACTTGCACCCTCTGGGCGAGCAGTACTTC	CASSDLHPLGEQYF
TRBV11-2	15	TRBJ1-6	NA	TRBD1	TGTGCCAGCAGCGCCTGGGACAGGGGTAATTCACCCCTCCACTTT	CASSAWDRGNSPLHF
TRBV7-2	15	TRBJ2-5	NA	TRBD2	TGTGCCAGCAGCTTATCAGCGGGAGCCTACGAGACCCAGTACTTC	CASSLSAGAYETQYF
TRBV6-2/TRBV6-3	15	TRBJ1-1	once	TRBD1	TGTGCCAGCAGTGCACGTAGACAGGGTGGCACTGAAGCTTTCTTT	CASSARRQGGTEAFF
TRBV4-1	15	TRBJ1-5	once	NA	TGCGCCAGCAGCCCCGTGGGGGGAGTAGTTCAGCCCCAGCATTTT	CASSPVGGVVQPQHF
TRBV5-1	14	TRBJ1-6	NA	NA	TGCGCCAGCAGCTTGGAAGGGACCCATTCACCCCTCCACTTT	CASSLEGTHSPLHF
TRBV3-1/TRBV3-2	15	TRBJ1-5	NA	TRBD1	TGTGCCAGCAGCCTCAGGGGGGGGGCAAGTCAGCCCCAGCATTTT	CASSLRGGASQPQHF
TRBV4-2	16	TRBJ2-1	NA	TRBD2	TGTGCCAGCAGCCACGCACGGCGGGAGAGATACAATGAGCAGTTCTTC	CASSHARRERYNEQFF
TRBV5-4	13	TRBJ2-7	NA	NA	TGTGCCAGCAGCTTTCCAGGGAATCACGAGCAGTACTTC	CASSFPGNHEQYF
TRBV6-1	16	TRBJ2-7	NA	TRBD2	TGTGCCAGCAGTGGTCACTCTAGCGGGAGGACCTACGAGCAGTACTTC	CASSGHSSGRTYEQYF
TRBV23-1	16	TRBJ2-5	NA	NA	TGCGCCAGCAGTCAATCTAGTGGTAACGACCAAGAGACCCAGTACTTC	CASSQSSGNDQETQYF
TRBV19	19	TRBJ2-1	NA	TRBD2	TGTGCCAGTAGAACCTTGGCCGGGGCTAGCGGGAGAGATTACAATGAGCAGTTCTTC	CASRTLAGASGRDYNEQFF
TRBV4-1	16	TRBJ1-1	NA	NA	TGCGCCAGCAGCCAACCTAACTGGGGGGAGGACACTGAAGCTTTCTTT	CASSQPNWGEDTEAFF
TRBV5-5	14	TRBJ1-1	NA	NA	TGTGCCAGCAGCTTGGGGACTAGGGGCGCGGAAGCTTTCTTT	CASSLGTRGAEAFF
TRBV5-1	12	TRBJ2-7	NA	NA	TGCGCCAGCAGCGTAGGGGATTTTGAGCAGTACTTC	CASSVGDFEQYF
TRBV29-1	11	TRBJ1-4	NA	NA	TGCAGCGCGTCGCGGGATGAAAAACTGTTTTTT	CSASRDEKLFF
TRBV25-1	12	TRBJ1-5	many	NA	TGTGCCAGCCAGAATAGCAATCAGCCCCAGCATTTT	CASQNSNQPQHF
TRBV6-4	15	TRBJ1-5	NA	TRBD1	TGTGCCAGCAGAGGGACAGTCAATAGCAATCAGCCCCAGCATTTT	CASRGTVNSNQPQHF
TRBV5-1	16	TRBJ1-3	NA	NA	TGCGCCAGCAGAGAGAACACAGCGACCTCTGGAAACACCATATATTTT	CASRENTATSGNTIYF
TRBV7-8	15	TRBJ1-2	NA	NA	TGTGCCAGCAGCTTAGAGGGTCCTCAGGGATGGGGCTACACCTTC	CASSLEGPQGWGYTF